This T cell receptor beta chain derives from a study of T cells expressing NK-cell markers. Study context: CD3+CD56+NKG2C+, CD3+CD56+NKG2C- and CD3+CD56-NKG2C+ T cells, once sorted, supplied the TCR beta repertoires. HCMV seropositivity marked most of the eight sequenced donors; one was seronegative.

Reanalyzing the 5' RACE reads, TCRdb keeps one entry per CDR3 protein, without DNA. The sample has about 260,000 distinct CDR3 sequences. This CDR3 is 13 amino acids long. Germline V gene sequence: CDR1 DFQATT, CDR2 SNEGSKA (reference sequence). Sequencing was done on a sample of blood T cells: a sorted CD56 or NKG2C T cell subset, CD4+ or CD8+ T cells, or bulk PBMC T cells (not recorded which). The TCR sequence derives from a woman aged 18 to 75 in good health. This sequence joins TRBV20-1 and TRBJ2-3. The CDR3 is CSAIGRRGDTQYF.